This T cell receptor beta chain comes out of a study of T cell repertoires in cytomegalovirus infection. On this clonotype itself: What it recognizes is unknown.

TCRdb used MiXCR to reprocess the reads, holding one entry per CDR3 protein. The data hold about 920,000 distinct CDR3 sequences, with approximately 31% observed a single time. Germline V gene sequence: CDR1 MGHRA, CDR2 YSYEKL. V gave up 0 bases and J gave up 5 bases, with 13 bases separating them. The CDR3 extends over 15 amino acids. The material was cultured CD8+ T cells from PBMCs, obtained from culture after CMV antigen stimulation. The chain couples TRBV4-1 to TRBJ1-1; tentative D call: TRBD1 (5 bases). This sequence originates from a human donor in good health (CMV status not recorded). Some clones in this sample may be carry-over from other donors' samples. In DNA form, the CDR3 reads TGCGCCAGCAGCCAAGATGCCGGGGGGTATACTGAAGCTTTCTTT. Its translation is CASSQDAGGYTEAFF.